This TCR beta chain was identified during a study of immune evolution from preneoplasia to lung adenocarcinoma. Findings of the study overall: From normal lung to invasive adenocarcinoma, top clone frequencies appeared to decrease. Clonality was highest in normal lung, lower in later-stage lesions apparently.

Patients had resection in Japan or China between about 2014 and 2018. H&E slides confirmed each diagnosis, reviewed by two pathologists independently. The V end lost 1 base, the J end lost 5 bases, and 10 bases lay between the germline ends. Germline CDR1 reads SGHTA; CDR2 reads FQGNSA. The CDR3 totals 14 residues. Remarks on this clone: The antigen is unknown.

Clones were read by immunoSEQ multiplex PCR, and TCRdb kept only the in-frame ones, dropping some. The table has around 2,900 clones, 85% to 90% seen once. The sequenced sample was FFPE adjacent normal lung tissue. J is TRBJ2-3 and V is TRBV7-2; TRBD2 might be the D (6 bases). The TCR was taken from a person aged 60-80 years with lung adenocarcinoma. As DNA, the CDR3 is TGTGCCAGCAGCTTAGGCGGGGAAGGAGATACGCAGTATTTT. This gives the protein CASSLGGEGDTQYF. The full variable domain, in which reference TRBV7-2 and TRBJ2-3 provide the parts outside the CDR3, is GAGVSQSPSNKVTEKGKDVELRCDPISGHTALYWYRQSLGQGLEFLIYFQGNSAPDKSGLPSDRFSAERTGGSVSTLTIQRTQQEDSAVYLCASSLGGEGDTQYFGPGTRLTVL.